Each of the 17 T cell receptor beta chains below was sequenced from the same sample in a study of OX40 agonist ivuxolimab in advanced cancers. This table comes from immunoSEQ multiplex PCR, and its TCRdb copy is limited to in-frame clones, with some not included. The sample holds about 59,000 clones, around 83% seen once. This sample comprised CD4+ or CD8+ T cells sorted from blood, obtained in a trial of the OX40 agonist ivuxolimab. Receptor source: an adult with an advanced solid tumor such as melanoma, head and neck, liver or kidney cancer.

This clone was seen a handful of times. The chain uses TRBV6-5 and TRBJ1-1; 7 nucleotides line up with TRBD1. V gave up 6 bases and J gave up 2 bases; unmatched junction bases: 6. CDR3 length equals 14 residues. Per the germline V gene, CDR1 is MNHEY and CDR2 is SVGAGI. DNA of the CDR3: TGTGCCAGCAGCAGTCAGGGGGAAAACACTGAAGCTTTCTTT. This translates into CASSSQGENTEAFF.

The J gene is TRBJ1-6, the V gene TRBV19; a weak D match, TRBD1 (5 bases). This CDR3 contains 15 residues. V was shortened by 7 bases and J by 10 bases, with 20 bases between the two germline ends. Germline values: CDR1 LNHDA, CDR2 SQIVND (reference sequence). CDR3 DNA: TGTGCCAGTACCAAGGGTGAGACAGTGGGCTCACCCCTCCACTTT. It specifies CASTKGETVGSPLHF. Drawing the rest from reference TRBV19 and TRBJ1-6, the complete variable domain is DGGITQSPKYLFRKEGQNVTLSCEQNLNHDAMYWYRQDPGQGLRLIYYSQIVNDFQKGDIAEGYSVSREKKESFPLTVTSAQKNPTAFYLCASTKGETVGSPLHFGNGTRLTVT.

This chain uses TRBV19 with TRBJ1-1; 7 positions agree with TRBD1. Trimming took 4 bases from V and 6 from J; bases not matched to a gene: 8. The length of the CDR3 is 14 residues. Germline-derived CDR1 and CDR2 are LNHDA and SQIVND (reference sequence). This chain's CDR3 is CASSKGQIGAEAFF. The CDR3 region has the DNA TGTGCCAGTAGTAAGGGACAGATAGGGGCTGAAGCTTTCTTT.

The CDR3 loop is CASSPGQNQPQHF. The CDR3 DNA reads as TGTGCCAGCAGCCCAGGACAGAATCAGCCCCAGCATTTT. V and J are TRBV7-2 and TRBJ1-5; D possibly corresponds to TRBD1 (6 bases). In germline, CDR1 is SGHTA, CDR2 FQGNSA. V was shortened by 5 bases and J by 4 bases, with 9 bases between the two germline ends. The CDR3 is made up of 13 amino acids.

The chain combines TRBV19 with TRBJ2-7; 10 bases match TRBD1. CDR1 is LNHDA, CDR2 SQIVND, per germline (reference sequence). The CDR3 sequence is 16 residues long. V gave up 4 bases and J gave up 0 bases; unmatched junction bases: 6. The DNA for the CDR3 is TGTGCCAGTAGTACCCGACAGGGGGCAACCTCCTACGAGCAGTACTTC. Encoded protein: CASSTRQGATSYEQYF.

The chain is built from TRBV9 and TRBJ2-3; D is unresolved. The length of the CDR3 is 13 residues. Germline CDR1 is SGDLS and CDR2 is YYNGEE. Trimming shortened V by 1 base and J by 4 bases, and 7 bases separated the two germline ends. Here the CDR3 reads CASSVRIADTQYF. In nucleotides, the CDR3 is TGTGCCAGCAGCGTAAGGATCGCAGATACGCAGTATTTT.

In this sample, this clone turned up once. The DNA for the CDR3 is TGTGCCAGCTCACCGCTAAGGAATAATGAAAAACTGTTTTTT. Protein sequence: CASSPLRNNEKLFF. The chain uses TRBV18 and TRBJ1-4, with no clear D. V was trimmed by 3 bases and J by 4 bases, leaving 9 bases between them. CDR1 and CDR2 from the germline V gene are KGHSH and LQKENI. CDR3 length: 14 amino acids.

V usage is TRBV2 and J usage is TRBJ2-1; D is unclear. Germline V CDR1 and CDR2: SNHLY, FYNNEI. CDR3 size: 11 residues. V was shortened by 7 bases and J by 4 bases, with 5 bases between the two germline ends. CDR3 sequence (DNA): TGTGCCAGCACCCTTTACAATGAGCAGTTCTTC. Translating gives CASTLYNEQFF.

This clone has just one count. The CDR3 here is CASSIASVMSPYNEQFF. The CDR3 region has the DNA TGCGCCAGCAGCATTGCTAGCGTAATGTCCCCCTACAATGAGCAGTTCTTC. This sequence joins TRBV5-1 and TRBJ2-1; tentatively, D is TRBD2 (6 bases). The germline V gene encodes CDR1 SGHRS and CDR2 YFSETQ. CDR3 length equals 17 residues. V dropped 4 bases and J dropped 2 bases, with 19 bases sitting between them.

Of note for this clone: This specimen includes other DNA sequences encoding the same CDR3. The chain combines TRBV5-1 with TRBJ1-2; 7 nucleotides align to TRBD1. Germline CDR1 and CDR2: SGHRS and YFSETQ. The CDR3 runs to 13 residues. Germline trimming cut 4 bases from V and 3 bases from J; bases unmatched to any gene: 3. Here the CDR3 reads CASSIDRDYGYTF. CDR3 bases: TGCGCCAGCAGCATCGACAGGGACTATGGCTACACCTTC. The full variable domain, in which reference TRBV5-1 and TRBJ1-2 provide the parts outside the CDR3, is KAGVTQTPRYLIKTRGQQVTLSCSPISGHRSVSWYQQTPGQGLQFLFEYFSETQRNKGNFPGRFSGRQFSNSRSEMNVSTLELGDSALYLCASSIDRDYGYTFGSGTRLTVV.

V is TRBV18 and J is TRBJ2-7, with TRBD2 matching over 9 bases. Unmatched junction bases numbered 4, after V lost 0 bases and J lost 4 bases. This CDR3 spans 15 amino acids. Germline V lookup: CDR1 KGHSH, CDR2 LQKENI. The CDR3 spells CASSPPRGREYEQYF. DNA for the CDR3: TGTGCCAGCTCACCACCTCGCGGGAGGGAATACGAGCAGTACTTC.

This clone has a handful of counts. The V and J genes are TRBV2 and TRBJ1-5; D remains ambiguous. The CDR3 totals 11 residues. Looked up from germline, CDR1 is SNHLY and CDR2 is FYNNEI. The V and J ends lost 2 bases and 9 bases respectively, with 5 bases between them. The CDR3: CASSESGPQHF. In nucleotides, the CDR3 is TGTGCCAGCAGTGAATCAGGGCCCCAGCATTTT.

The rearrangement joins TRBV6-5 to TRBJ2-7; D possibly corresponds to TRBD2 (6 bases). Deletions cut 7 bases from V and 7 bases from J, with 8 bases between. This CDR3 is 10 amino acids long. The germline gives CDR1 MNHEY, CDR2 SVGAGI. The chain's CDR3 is CASNRGEQYF. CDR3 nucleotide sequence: TGTGCCAGCAACCGGGGGGAGCAGTACTTC.

The CDR3 DNA follows: TGTGCCAGCAGTGGAGGGCGGGGCTACGAGCAGTACTTC. As protein: CASSGGRGYEQYF. This rearrangement joins TRBV2 to TRBJ2-7; tentative D call: TRBD2 (6 bases). Germline-derived CDR1 and CDR2 are SNHLY and FYNNEI. The CDR3 loop spans 13 amino acids. V gave up 4 bases and J gave up 3 bases, with 10 bases separating them. Variable domain in full (rest from reference TRBV2 and TRBJ2-7): EPEVTQTPSHQVTQMGQEVILRCVPISNHLYFYWYRQILGQKVEFLVSFYNNEISEKSEIFDDQFSVERPDGSNFTLKIRSTKLEDSAMYFCASSGGRGYEQYFGPGTRLTVT.

The CDR3 coding sequence is TGTGCCAGCAGCTTATATGGTTCAGTTGGGGACAGAGCTTTCTTT. Encoded protein: CASSLYGSVGDRAFF. The gene calls are TRBV11-2 and TRBJ1-1, with 7 bases fitting TRBD1. Trimming cost V 2 bases and J 10 bases; bases outside gene matches: 13. The CDR3 has 15 residues. In germline, CDR1 is SGHAT, CDR2 FQNNGV.

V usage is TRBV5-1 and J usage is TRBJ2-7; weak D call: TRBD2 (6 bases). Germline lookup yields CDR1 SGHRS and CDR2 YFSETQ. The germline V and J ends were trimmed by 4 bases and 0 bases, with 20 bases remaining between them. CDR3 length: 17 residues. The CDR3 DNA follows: TGCGCCAGCAGCCCCGGGTCCGGCGGGGTAAGCTCCTACGAGCAGTACTTC. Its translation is CASSPGSGGVSSYEQYF. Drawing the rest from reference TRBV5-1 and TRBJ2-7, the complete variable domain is KAGVTQTPRYLIKTRGQQVTLSCSPISGHRSVSWYQQTPGQGLQFLFEYFSETQRNKGNFPGRFSGRQFSNSRSEMNVSTLELGDSALYLCASSPGSGGVSSYEQYFGPGTRLTVT.

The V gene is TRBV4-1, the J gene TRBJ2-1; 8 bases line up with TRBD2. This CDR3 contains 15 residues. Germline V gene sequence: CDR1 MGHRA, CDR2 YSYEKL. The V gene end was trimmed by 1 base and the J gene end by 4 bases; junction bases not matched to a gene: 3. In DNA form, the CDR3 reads TGCGCCAGCAGCCAAGCAACTAGCGGTTACAATGAGCAGTTCTTC. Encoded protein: CASSQATSGYNEQFF.